This T cell receptor beta chain was identified during a study of blood T cell repertoires in COVID-19. For the study at large: The cDNA or gDNA used as material had been derived from T cells, B-cell-depleted T cells, or PBMCs.

The CDR3 has 16 amino acids. The V end was cut by 2 bases, the J end by 0 bases, with 9 bases between. Germline CDR1 and CDR2: SGHRS and YFSETQ. This table comes from immunoSEQ multiplex PCR, and its TCRdb copy is limited to in-frame clones, with some not included. This table holds over 60,000 clones, about four fifths found once. V gene TRBV5-1 combines with J gene TRBJ2-6; no firm D call. This TCR came from a human donor in a cohort sampled during active COVID-19. Sequencing was performed on peripheral blood. The CDR3, as DNA: TGCGCCAGCAGCTTTCAGGCCAGCTCTGGGGCCAACGTCCTGACTTTC. Translating gives CASSFQASSGANVLTF.